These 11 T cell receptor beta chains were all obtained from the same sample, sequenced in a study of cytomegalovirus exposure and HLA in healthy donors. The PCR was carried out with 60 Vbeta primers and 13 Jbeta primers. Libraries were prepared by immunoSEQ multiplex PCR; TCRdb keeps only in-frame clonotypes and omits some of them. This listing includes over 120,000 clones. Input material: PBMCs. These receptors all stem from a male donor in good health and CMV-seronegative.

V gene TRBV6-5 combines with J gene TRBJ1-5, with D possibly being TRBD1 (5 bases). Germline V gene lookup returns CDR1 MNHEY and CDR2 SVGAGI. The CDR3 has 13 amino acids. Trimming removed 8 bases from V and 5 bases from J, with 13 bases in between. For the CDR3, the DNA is TGTGCCAGCGGTCTGGGGCCTTATCAGCCCCAGCATTTT. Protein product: CASGLGPYQPQHF.

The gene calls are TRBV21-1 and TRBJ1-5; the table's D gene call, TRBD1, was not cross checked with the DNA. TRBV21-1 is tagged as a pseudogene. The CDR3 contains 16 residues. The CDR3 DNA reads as TGTGCCAGCAGCAAAGAGACAGGGCCGGGCAATCAGCCCCAGCATTTT. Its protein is CASSKETGPGNQPQHF.

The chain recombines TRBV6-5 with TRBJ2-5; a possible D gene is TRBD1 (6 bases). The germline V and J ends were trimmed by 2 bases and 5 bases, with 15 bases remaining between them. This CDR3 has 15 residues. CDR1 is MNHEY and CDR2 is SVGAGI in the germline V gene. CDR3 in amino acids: CASSYPSGARETQYF. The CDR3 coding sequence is TGTGCCAGCAGTTACCCCTCAGGGGCACGGGAGACCCAGTACTTC.

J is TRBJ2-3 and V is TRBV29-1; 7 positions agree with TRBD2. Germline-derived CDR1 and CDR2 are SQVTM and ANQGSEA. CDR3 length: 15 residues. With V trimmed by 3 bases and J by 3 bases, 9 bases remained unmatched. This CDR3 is CSVEAPSGGTDTQYF. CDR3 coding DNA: TGCAGCGTTGAGGCCCCTAGCGGTGGAACAGATACGCAGTATTTT.

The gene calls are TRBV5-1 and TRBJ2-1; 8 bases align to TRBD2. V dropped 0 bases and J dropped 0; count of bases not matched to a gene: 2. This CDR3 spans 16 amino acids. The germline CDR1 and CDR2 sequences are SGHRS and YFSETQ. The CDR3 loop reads CASSLGTSNSYNEQFF. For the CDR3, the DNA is TGCGCCAGCAGCTTGGGGACTAGCAACTCCTACAATGAGCAGTTCTTC.

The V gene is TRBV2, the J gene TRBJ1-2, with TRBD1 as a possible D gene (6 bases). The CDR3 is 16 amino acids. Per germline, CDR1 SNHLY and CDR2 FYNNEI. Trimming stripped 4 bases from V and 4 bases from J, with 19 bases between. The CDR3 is CASSAERGGLSYGYTF. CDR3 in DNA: TGTGCCAGCAGTGCGGAACGAGGGGGTCTTAGCTATGGCTACACCTTC.

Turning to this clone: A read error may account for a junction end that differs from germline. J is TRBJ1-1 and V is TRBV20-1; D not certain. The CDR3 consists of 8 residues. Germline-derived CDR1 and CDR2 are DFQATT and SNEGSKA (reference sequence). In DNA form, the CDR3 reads TGCAGTGCACCCGGCCGACACTTT. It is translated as CSAPGRHF.

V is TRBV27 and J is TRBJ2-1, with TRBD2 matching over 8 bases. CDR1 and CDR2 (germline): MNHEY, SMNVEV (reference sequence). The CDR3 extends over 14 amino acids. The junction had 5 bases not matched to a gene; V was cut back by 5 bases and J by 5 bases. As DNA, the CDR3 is TGTGCCAGCAGTCATAGCGGGACTCACAATGAGCAGTTCTTC. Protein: CASSHSGTHNEQFF.

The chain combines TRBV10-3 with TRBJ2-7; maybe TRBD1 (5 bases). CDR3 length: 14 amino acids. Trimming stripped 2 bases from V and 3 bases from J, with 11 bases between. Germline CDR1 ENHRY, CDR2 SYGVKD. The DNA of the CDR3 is TGTGCCATCAGTGAGGGCAGGGCATACTACGAGCAGTACTTC. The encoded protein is CAISEGRAYYEQYF.

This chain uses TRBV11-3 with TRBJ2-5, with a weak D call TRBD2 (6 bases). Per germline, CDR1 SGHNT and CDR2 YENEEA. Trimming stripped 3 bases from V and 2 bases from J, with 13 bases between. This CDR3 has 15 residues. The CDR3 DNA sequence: TGTGCCAGCAGCTTGGGAGGCCGCGCTCAAGAGACCCAGTACTTC. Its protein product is CASSLGGRAQETQYF.

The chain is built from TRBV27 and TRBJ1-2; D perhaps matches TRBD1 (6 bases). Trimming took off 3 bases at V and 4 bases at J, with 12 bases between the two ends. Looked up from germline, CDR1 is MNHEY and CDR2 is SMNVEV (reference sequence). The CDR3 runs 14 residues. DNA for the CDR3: TGTGCCAGCAGTTTGACCCCAGGGGTCTATGGCTACACCTTC. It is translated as CASSLTPGVYGYTF.